Below, one T cell receptor beta chain is given with its context. Sequence at one end of the junction differs from germline and may be a read error. This entry is derived from a study of PD-L1 blockade in urothelial cancer. Here immunoSEQ multiplex PCR was the method, and the copy in TCRdb shows in-frame clones only, minus some. The sample lists under 70,000 clones, 80% to 90% occurring once. Time point reported: pretreatment peripheral blood. The CDR3 spans 14 residues. From germline, CDR1 is SGHTA and CDR2 FQGNSA. Source: PBMCs, taken around atezolizumab (anti-PD-L1) treatment. This clonotype originated in a man between 65 and 85 years old with urothelial cancer. This chain connects TRBV7-2 to TRBJ2-7; D possibly corresponds to TRBD1 (5 bases). The CDR3 DNA reads TGTGCCAGCAGCCCCTACTCAGGGTCCTCCGAGCAGTACTTC. Residues: CASSPYSGSSEQYF.